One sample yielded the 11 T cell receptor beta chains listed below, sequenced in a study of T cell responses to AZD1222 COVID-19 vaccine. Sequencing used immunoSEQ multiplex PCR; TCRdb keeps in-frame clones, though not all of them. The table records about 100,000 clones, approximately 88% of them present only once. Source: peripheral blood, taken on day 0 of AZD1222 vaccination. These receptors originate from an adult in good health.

Written as DNA, the CDR3 is TGTGCCAGCTCACCCCGACAGGGTAGATGGAACACTGAAGCTTTCTTT. Protein product: CASSPRQGRWNTEAFF. The rearrangement uses TRBV18 and TRBJ1-1, with 7 bases aligning to TRBD1. The CDR3 extends over 16 amino acids. Germline V gene lookup returns CDR1 KGHSH and CDR2 LQKENI. V gave up 3 bases and J gave up 1 base; unmatched junction bases: 8.

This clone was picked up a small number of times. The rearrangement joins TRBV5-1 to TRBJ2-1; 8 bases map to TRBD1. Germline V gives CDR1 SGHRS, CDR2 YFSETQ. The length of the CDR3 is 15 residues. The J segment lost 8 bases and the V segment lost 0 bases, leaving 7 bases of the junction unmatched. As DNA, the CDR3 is TGCGCCAGCAGCTTGGAGGCAGGGGGCTCTTATGAGCAGTTCTTC. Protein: CASSLEAGGSYEQFF. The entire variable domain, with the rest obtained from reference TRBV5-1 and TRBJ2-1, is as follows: KAGVTQTPRYLIKTRGQQVTLSCSPISGHRSVSWYQQTPGQGLQFLFEYFSETQRNKGNFPGRFSGRQFSNSRSEMNVSTLELGDSALYLCASSLEAGGSYEQFFGPGTRLTVL.

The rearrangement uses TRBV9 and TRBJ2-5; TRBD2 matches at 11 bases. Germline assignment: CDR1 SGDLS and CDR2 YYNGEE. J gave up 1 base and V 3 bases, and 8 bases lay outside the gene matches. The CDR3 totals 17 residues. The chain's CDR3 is CASSAGSGRARQETQYF. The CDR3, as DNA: TGTGCCAGCAGCGCCGGTAGCGGGAGGGCCCGCCAAGAGACCCAGTACTTC.

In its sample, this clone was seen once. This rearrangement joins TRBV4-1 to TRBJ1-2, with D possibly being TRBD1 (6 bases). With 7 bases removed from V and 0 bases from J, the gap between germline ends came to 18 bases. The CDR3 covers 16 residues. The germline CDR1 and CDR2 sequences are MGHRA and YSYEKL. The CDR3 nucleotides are TGCGCCAGCAATCGGGTCCGGACAGCTACTAACTATGGCTACACCTTC. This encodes CASNRVRTATNYGYTF.

In DNA, the CDR3 is TGTGCCAGCAGTTACTCGCGCATCTCCTACGAGCAGTACTTC. Its protein product is CASSYSRISYEQYF. J is TRBJ2-7 and V is TRBV6-2 or TRBV6-3, with D unclear. The CDR3 is 14 residues long. Germline CDR1 and CDR2: MNHEY and SVGEGT. Trimming left V 0 bases short and J 0 bases short, with 6 bases between.

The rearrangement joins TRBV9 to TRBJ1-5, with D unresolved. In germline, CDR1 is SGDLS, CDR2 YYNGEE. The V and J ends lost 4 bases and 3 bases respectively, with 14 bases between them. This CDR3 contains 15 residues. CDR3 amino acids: CASSPTSQYNQPQHF. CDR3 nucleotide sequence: TGTGCCAGCAGCCCCACAAGTCAGTACAATCAGCCCCAGCATTTT.

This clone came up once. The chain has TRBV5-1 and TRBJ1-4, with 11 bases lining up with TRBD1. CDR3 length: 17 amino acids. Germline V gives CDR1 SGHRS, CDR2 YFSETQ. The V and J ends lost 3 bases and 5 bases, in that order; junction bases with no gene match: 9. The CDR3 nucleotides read TGCGCCAGCAGCTCCTCCGGGACAGGGGGTCCCAATGAAAAACTGTTTTTT. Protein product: CASSSSGTGGPNEKLFF.

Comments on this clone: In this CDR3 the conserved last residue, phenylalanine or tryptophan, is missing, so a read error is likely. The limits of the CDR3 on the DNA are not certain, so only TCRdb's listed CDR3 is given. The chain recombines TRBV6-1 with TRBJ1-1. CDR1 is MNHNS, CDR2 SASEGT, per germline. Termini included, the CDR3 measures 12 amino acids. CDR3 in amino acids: CASSEIGPGAFY.

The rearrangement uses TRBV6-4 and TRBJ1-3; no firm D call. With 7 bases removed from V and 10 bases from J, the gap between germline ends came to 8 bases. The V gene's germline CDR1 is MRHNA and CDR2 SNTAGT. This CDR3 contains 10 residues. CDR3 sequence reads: CASIRMTIYF. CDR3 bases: TGTGCCAGCATACGCATGACCATATATTTT.

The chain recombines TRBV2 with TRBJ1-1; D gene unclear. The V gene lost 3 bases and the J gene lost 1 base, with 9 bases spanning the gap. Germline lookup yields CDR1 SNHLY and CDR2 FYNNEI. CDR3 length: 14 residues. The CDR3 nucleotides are TGTGCCAGCAGTGACCTTGCGGCGAACACTGAAGCTTTCTTT. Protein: CASSDLAANTEAFF.

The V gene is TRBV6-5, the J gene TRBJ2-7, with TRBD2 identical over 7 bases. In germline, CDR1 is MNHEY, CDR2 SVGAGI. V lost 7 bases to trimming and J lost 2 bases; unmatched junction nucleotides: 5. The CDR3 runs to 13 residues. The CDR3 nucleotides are TGTGCCAGCACCCACCTAGCGGCCTACGAGCAGTACTTC. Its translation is CASTHLAAYEQYF.